The clone carrying this T cell receptor beta chain was observed many times. No antigen is known for it. This entry is derived from a study of T cells in Graves' hyperthyroidism and ophthalmopathy. As for the study in general: Upon initial diagnosis and before any treatment, peripheral blood was collected.

V lost 2 bases, J lost 3 bases, and 10 bases lay in between. The CDR3 has 15 residues. Study-wide results and limits: Peripheral blood also featured most of the thyroid clonotypes expanded above 0.001.

There were TCR beta CDR3 regions amplified from RNA transcripts. HTBI primers drove first-round RT-PCR of the TCR CDR3. TCRdb re-derived calls from the multiplex PCR reads in MiXCR, one entry per CDR3 protein. The table records roughly 740,000 distinct CDR3 sequences, less than 20% of them present only once. Material for sequencing was blood. This receptor was taken from a man between 18 and 35 years old with Graves' hyperthyroidism. This chain connects TRBV12-3 or TRBV12-4 to TRBJ2-2, with TRBD1 as a possible D gene (5 bases). This CDR3 is CASSLRGLHTGELFF. The CDR3 nucleotides read TGTGCCAGCAGTTTAAGGGGATTACACACCGGGGAGCTGTTTTTT.